The 18 T cell receptor beta chains below all came from one sample that was sequenced in a study of T cell repertoires in cytomegalovirus infection. MiXCR was run by TCRdb on the reads, yielding one entry per CDR3 protein. This sample yields roughly 320,000 distinct CDR3 sequences, of which around a tenth are seen a single time; around 4% belongs to the top ten. The specimen sequenced was PBMCs. The source is a human donor in good health (CMV status not recorded). Some clones in this sample may be carry-over from other donors' samples.

This clonotype was counted many times. V is TRBV12-3 or TRBV12-4 and J is TRBJ2-6; 7 bases align to TRBD1. The CDR3 loop spans 18 amino acids. V shed 7 bases and J 4 bases; nucleotides not matched to a gene: 16. The CDR3 loop reads CASTRIEIRGSGANVLTF. The CDR3, as DNA: TGTGCCAGCACCCGAATAGAGATCAGGGGGTCAGGGGCCAACGTCCTGACTTTC.

Ten or more counts support this clonotype. The chain couples TRBV7-9 to TRBJ1-6, with D maybe TRBD1 (6 bases). The CDR3 totals 14 residues. In germline, CDR1 is SEHNR, CDR2 FQNEAQ (reference sequence). Trimming took off 1 base at V and 10 bases at J, with 11 bases between the two ends. The CDR3 reads CASSLEGGDSPLHF. The CDR3 region has the DNA TGTGCCAGCAGCTTAGAAGGGGGAGACTCACCCCTCCACTTT.

CDR3 sequence (DNA): TGTGCCAGCAGCCCGGCCCCTCGACAGATTCCCTACGAGCAGTACTTC. Residues: CASSPAPRQIPYEQYF. The J gene is TRBJ2-7, the V gene TRBV11-2, with D possibly being TRBD1 (5 bases). From germline, CDR1 is SGHAT and CDR2 FQNNGV. V was clipped by 5 bases and J by 2 bases, with 19 bases between them. There are 16 residues in the CDR3. Based on the CDR3 plus reference TRBV11-2 and TRBJ2-7, the full variable domain is EAGVAQSPRYKIIEKRQSVAFWCNPISGHATLYWYQQILGQGPKLLIQFQNNGVVDDSQLPKDRFSAERLKGVDSTLKIQPAKLEDSAVYLCASSPAPRQIPYEQYFGPGTRLTVT.

At least ten counts were recorded for this clonotype. The chain recombines TRBV7-9 with TRBJ1-5, with a possible D match to TRBD1 (5 bases). Per the germline V gene, CDR1 is SEHNR and CDR2 is FQNEAQ (reference sequence). This CDR3 comprises 14 residues. V was shortened by 4 bases and J by 4 bases, with 11 bases between the two germline ends. Here the CDR3 reads CASSSPGGNQPQHF. Here the CDR3 DNA reads TGTGCCAGCAGCTCCCCGGGGGGGAATCAGCCCCAGCATTTT.

V is TRBV27 and J is TRBJ2-1; 8 bases are a match to TRBD2. The junction had 9 bases not matched to a gene; V was cut back by 4 bases and J by 7 bases. Germline CDR1 reads MNHEY; CDR2 reads SMNVEV (reference sequence). CDR3 length: 15 amino acids. The CDR3 DNA reads TGTGCCAGCAGTTCGGGTAGAACGGGGGGGAATGAGCAGTTCTTC. Its translation: CASSSGRTGGNEQFF.

J is TRBJ1-6 and V is TRBV7-2, with TRBD1 as a possible D gene (5 bases). Germline V gives CDR1 SGHTA, CDR2 FQGNSA. This CDR3 spans 15 amino acids. Trimming stripped 2 bases from V and 8 bases from J, with 13 bases between. Here the CDR3 reads CASSLYGGDDSPLHF. CDR3 DNA: TGTGCCAGCAGCTTATACGGGGGAGATGATTCACCCCTCCACTTT. Complete variable domain (other parts from reference TRBV7-2 and TRBJ1-6): GAGVSQSPSNKVTEKGKDVELRCDPISGHTALYWYRQSLGQGLEFLIYFQGNSAPDKSGLPSDRFSAERTGGSVSTLTIQRTQQEDSAVYLCASSLYGGDDSPLHFGNGTRLTVT.

This clonotype was seen ten or more times. The rearrangement links TRBV5-1 to TRBJ2-7; 9 positions agree with TRBD1. V was clipped by 2 bases and J by 2 bases; unmatched bases: 8. CDR1 is SGHRS and CDR2 is YFSETQ in the germline V gene. This CDR3 is built from 16 residues. CDR3 nucleotides: TGCGCCAGCAGCTTTGACCGGGACAGGGCAACCTACGAGCAGTACTTC. It codes for CASSFDRDRATYEQYF. Full variable domain (missing parts from reference TRBV5-1 and TRBJ2-7): KAGVTQTPRYLIKTRGQQVTLSCSPISGHRSVSWYQQTPGQGLQFLFEYFSETQRNKGNFPGRFSGRQFSNSRSEMNVSTLELGDSALYLCASSFDRDRATYEQYFGPGTRLTVT.

The chain joins TRBV29-1 to TRBJ2-3; no reliable D call. This CDR3 contains 12 residues. The germline CDR1 and CDR2 sequences are SQVTM and ANQGSEA. V was shortened by 4 bases and J by 0 bases, with 5 bases between the two germline ends. This chain's CDR3 is CSVVTSTDTQYF. The CDR3 DNA follows: TGCAGCGTTGTGACAAGCACAGATACGCAGTATTTT.

In this sample, this clonotype turned up a few times. The J gene is TRBJ1-2, the V gene TRBV19; TRBD1 is a possible D gene (5 bases). There are 14 residues in the CDR3. V dropped 6 bases and J dropped 2 bases, with 13 bases sitting between them. Germline-derived CDR1 and CDR2 are LNHDA and SQIVND (reference sequence). CDR3 sequence: CASRSGGRNYGYTF. For the CDR3, the DNA is TGTGCCAGTAGATCGGGGGGAAGGAACTATGGCTACACCTTC. The full variable domain, in which reference TRBV19 and TRBJ1-2 provide the parts outside the CDR3, is DGGITQSPKYLFRKEGQNVTLSCEQNLNHDAMYWYRQDPGQGLRLIYYSQIVNDFQKGDIAEGYSVSREKKESFPLTVTSAQKNPTAFYLCASRSGGRNYGYTFGSGTRLTVV.

The chain recombines TRBV20-1 with TRBJ1-1; possibly TRBD1 for D (6 bases). The CDR3 totals 13 residues. Germline loops: CDR1 DFQATT, CDR2 SNEGSKA (reference sequence). The germline V and J ends were trimmed by 4 bases and 1 base, with 10 bases remaining between them. CDR3 protein: CSANRAGNTEAFF. In DNA, the CDR3 is TGCAGTGCTAACAGGGCTGGGAACACTGAAGCTTTCTTT.

This clonotype is labeled as medium-sized. Here the CDR3 DNA reads TGTGCCAGCAGTGAATGGAACACTGAAGCTTTCTTT. It yields the protein CASSEWNTEAFF. The chain recombines TRBV25-1 with TRBJ1-1; D is unclear. The germline V gene has CDR1 MGHDK and CDR2 SYGVNS. V was cut by 1 base and J by 1 base, with 1 base left in between. The CDR3 is 12 residues long.

The table lists this clonotype with many counts. V gene TRBV27 combines with J gene TRBJ1-1; tentatively, D is TRBD1 (6 bases). CDR3 size: 18 residues. V was cut by 0 bases and J by 0 bases, with 17 bases left in between. Germline lookup yields CDR1 MNHEY and CDR2 SMNVEV (reference sequence). In DNA, the CDR3 is TGTGCCAGCAGTTTATCCCCGGGACACCTTACAATGAACACTGAAGCTTTCTTT. Translated: CASSLSPGHLTMNTEAFF.

This clonotype was found a few times. The CDR3 DNA sequence: TGTGCCAGCAGCCAAAGGGGTGGATTAGCGGGAGTAGCAGAGACCCAGTACTTC. Protein sequence: CASSQRGGLAGVAETQYF. The chain recombines TRBV4-2 with TRBJ2-5, with 9 bases aligning to TRBD2. The CDR3 loop spans 18 amino acids. Unmatched junction bases numbered 14, after V lost 2 bases and J lost 4 bases. Germline V CDR1 and CDR2: LGHNA, YNFKEQ.

This clonotype was seen at least ten times. The chain carries TRBV28 and TRBJ1-1; D unresolved. V dropped 6 bases and J dropped 0 bases, with 17 bases sitting between them. Germline V lookup: CDR1 MDHEN, CDR2 SYDVKM. The CDR3 is 16 residues long. The chain's CDR3 is CASSPWTGSMNTEAFF. The CDR3 nucleotides are TGTGCCAGCAGCCCGTGGACCGGATCCATGAACACTGAAGCTTTCTTT. Together with reference TRBV28 and TRBJ1-1, the CDR3 gives the full variable domain: DVKVTQSSRYLVKRTGEKVFLECVQDMDHENMFWYRQDPGLGLRLIYFSYDVKMKEKGDIPEGYSVSREKKERFSLILESASTNQTSMYLCASSPWTGSMNTEAFFGQGTRLTVV.

In its sample, this clonotype was seen many times. The chain joins TRBV28 to TRBJ2-3; TRBD2 might be the D (5 bases). The germline V gene has CDR1 MDHEN and CDR2 SYDVKM. The CDR3 consists of 13 residues. Trimming left V 6 bases short and J 6 bases short, with 13 bases between. The CDR3 loop reads CASRSRRGDTQYF. CDR3 DNA: TGTGCCAGCAGGTCCCGACGGGGTGATACGCAGTATTTT.

This clonotype was observed many times. The rearrangement joins TRBV7-6 to TRBJ2-1; D could derive from TRBD1 or TRBD2 (5 bases each). The V gene's germline CDR1 is SGHVS and CDR2 FNYEAQ. The ends were cut back, 5 bases at V and 8 bases at J, with 19 bases in the middle. The CDR3 has 15 residues. The CDR3 DNA reads TGTGCCAGCAGCCCGAACAGTGGGGGTAGTTATGAGCAGTTCTTC. Its translation is CASSPNSGGSYEQFF.

This clonotype was detected ten times or more. V and J are TRBV7-8 and TRBJ2-7; 7 bases fit TRBD1. The V gene's germline CDR1 is SGHVS and CDR2 FQNEAQ. The CDR3 length is 13 residues. The V segment lost 5 bases and the J segment 5 bases; nucleotides outside the gene matches: 6. The CDR3 DNA is TGTGCCAGCAGCCCCGCTGGACAGGACGAGCAGTACTTC. Its protein is CASSPAGQDEQYF.

Ten or more counts support this clonotype. V usage is TRBV7-2 and J usage is TRBJ1-1, with a weak D call TRBD1 (5 bases). V was trimmed by 4 bases and J by 12 bases, leaving 12 bases between them. CDR1 is SGHTA and CDR2 is FQGNSA in the germline V gene. The CDR3 contains 11 residues. The CDR3 DNA reads as TGTGCCAGCAGCTACGGGGGTCCTCCTTTCTTT. Amino acid sequence: CASSYGGPPFF.